The 26 T cell receptor beta chains given below trace back to one sample, sequenced in a study of shared clonotypes between healthy human individuals (dated by TCRdb to 2018 to 2021). Libraries were constructed by the immunoSEQ multiplex PCR assay. Not all clones reach the TCRdb copy of this immuneACCESS table, which keeps in-frame sequences only. Checked studies attribute under half of the gap to unresolved V genes and leave the rest unexplained. Counted in this sample were some 580,000 clones; almost 97% of them appeared once. Together, the top ten hold around 0.06% of the sample. Sequenced: naive CD4+ T cells sorted from blood. In the paper's terms, the cell subset or site label means: CD45RA+ positively selected. The receptors derive from a woman in her twenties or thirties in good health.

The chain employs TRBV27 and TRBJ2-1; 7 bases line up with TRBD1. CDR1 is MNHEY, CDR2 SMNVEV, per germline (reference sequence). V lost 6 bases, J lost 4 bases, and 9 bases stayed unmatched. The CDR3 extends over 15 amino acids. The CDR3 coding sequence is TGTGCCAGCAGGGCCGGACAGGCGCCTTACAATGAGCAGTTCTTC. This sequence encodes CASRAGQAPYNEQFF.

A single count supports this clone. The chain has TRBV7-9 and TRBJ2-5, with TRBD2 matching 10 bases. The closer fit of TRBJ2-7 to the DNA end suggests the J call may be wrong. The CDR3 is 15 residues long. Germline-derived CDR1 and CDR2 are SEHNR and FQNEAQ (reference sequence). This CDR3 is CASSAIAGGTHEQYF. The CDR3 DNA follows: TGTGCCAGCAGCGCCATAGCGGGAGGAACCCACGAGCAGTACTTC.

This clone was picked up one time. This specimen includes other DNA sequences encoding the same CDR3. The rearrangement links TRBV5-1 to TRBJ1-1, with D perhaps TRBD1 (6 bases). The germline V gene encodes CDR1 SGHRS and CDR2 YFSETQ. Trimming took 1 base from V and 5 from J, leaving 9 bases between them. The CDR3 sequence is 13 residues long. CDR3 nucleotide sequence: TGCGCCAGCAGCTTGACAGGGCGGACTGAAGCTTTCTTT. As protein: CASSLTGRTEAFF.

The chain links TRBV11-3 to TRBJ2-2; 9 positions match TRBD1. The CDR3 covers 15 residues. The junction had 2 bases not matched to a gene; V was cut back by 5 bases and J by 1 base. The V gene's germline CDR1 is SGHNT and CDR2 YENEEA. CDR3 sequence (DNA): TGTGCCAGCAGCCCGGGACAGGGGAACACCGGGGAGCTGTTTTTT. Its translation is CASSPGQGNTGELFF.

The chain has TRBV28 and TRBJ2-1, with TRBD2 matching 11 bases. V lost 3 bases to trimming and J lost 8 bases; unmatched junction nucleotides: 6. The CDR3 sequence is 15 residues long. Germline CDR1 is MDHEN and CDR2 is SYDVKM. CDR3: CASSFQLAGVYEQFF. The CDR3 region has the DNA TGTGCCAGCAGTTTCCAACTAGCGGGAGTCTATGAGCAGTTCTTC. The entire variable domain, with the rest obtained from reference TRBV28 and TRBJ2-1, is as follows: DVKVTQSSRYLVKRTGEKVFLECVQDMDHENMFWYRQDPGLGLRLIYFSYDVKMKEKGDIPEGYSVSREKKERFSLILESASTNQTSMYLCASSFQLAGVYEQFFGPGTRLTVL.

The chain has TRBV29-1 and TRBJ2-5; D perhaps matches TRBD1 (6 bases). Trimming pared 8 bases from V and 7 bases from J, leaving 20 bases between. Germline CDR1 is SQVTM and CDR2 is ANQGSEA. CDR3 length equals 13 residues. CDR3 bases: TGCAGCCGCTCCCCTGACAGGCACGGGACCCAGTACTTC. Translation: CSRSPDRHGTQYF.

The chain is built from TRBV18 and TRBJ2-7; 9 positions match TRBD1. The germline V gene has CDR1 KGHSH and CDR2 LQKENI. The CDR3 consists of 18 residues. Unmatched junction bases numbered 15, after V lost 3 bases and J lost 3 bases. CDR3 sequence reads: CASSPHGPTGGNGYEQYF. CDR3 DNA: TGTGCCAGCTCACCCCACGGGCCTACAGGGGGCAACGGCTACGAGCAGTACTTC.

CDR3 amino acids: CASSLAGGNTEAFF. As DNA, the CDR3 is TGTGCCAGCAGCTTGGCAGGGGGGAACACTGAAGCTTTCTTT. The rearrangement uses TRBV5-6 and TRBJ1-1, with 7 bases identical to TRBD1. J lost 1 base, V lost 0 bases, and 0 bases had no gene match. The CDR3 is 14 amino acids. Germline loops: CDR1 SGHDT, CDR2 YYEEEE. Full variable domain (rest looked up from reference TRBV5-6 and TRBJ1-1): DAGVTQSPTHLIKTRGQQVTLRCSPKSGHDTVSWYQQALGQGPQFIFQYYEEEERQRGNFPDRFSGHQFPNYSSELNVNALLLGDSALYLCASSLAGGNTEAFFGQGTRLTVV.

Written as DNA, the CDR3 is TGTGCCAGCAGCTTAGGTACCGGGGAGCTGTTTTTT. Translated: CASSLGTGELFF. The rearrangement joins TRBV7-9 to TRBJ2-2; D call uncertain. The CDR3 spans 12 residues. Trimming cost V 1 base and J 5 bases, with 2 bases left between them. Germline V gene data show CDR1 as SEHNR and CDR2 as FQNEAQ (reference sequence).

This clone was found a few times. The chain links TRBV7-8 to TRBJ1-2; D not certain. This CDR3 contains 14 residues. Germline V lookup: CDR1 SGHVS, CDR2 FQNEAQ. The ends were cut back, 4 bases at V and 3 bases at J, with 12 bases in the middle. Here the CDR3 reads CASSSRPWDYGYTF. CDR3 in DNA: TGTGCCAGCAGCTCCCGCCCCTGGGACTATGGCTACACCTTC.

The chain employs TRBV7-8 and TRBJ2-5, with no clear D. Trimming took off 5 bases at V and 2 bases at J, with 9 bases between the two ends. The CDR3 is made up of 13 amino acids. Germline assignment: CDR1 SGHVS and CDR2 FQNEAQ. The CDR3 DNA follows: TGTGCCAGCAGCGTTGGCAGACAAGAGACCCAGTACTTC. This translates into CASSVGRQETQYF. The full variable domain, in which reference TRBV7-8 and TRBJ2-5 provide the parts outside the CDR3, is GAGVSQSPRYKVAKRGQDVALRCDPISGHVSLFWYQQALGQGPEFLTYFQNEAQLDKSGLPSDRFFAERPEGSVSTLKIQRTQQEDSAVYLCASSVGRQETQYFGPGTRLLVL.

The rearrangement links TRBV29-1 to TRBJ2-2; 13 bases map to TRBD2. V was clipped by 6 bases and J by 0 bases; unmatched bases: 10. CDR3 length: 18 amino acids. CDR1 SQVTM and CDR2 ANQGSEA come from the germline V gene. The CDR3 here is CSVVLLAGGPSNTGELFF. As DNA, the CDR3 is TGCAGCGTCGTATTACTAGCGGGAGGGCCATCGAACACCGGGGAGCTGTTTTTT.

The gene calls are TRBV5-1 and TRBJ2-2; TRBD2 agrees at 9 bases. Unmatched junction bases numbered 13, after V lost 8 bases and J lost 2 bases. CDR1 is SGHRS and CDR2 is YFSETQ in the germline V gene. The CDR3 is made up of 17 amino acids. This chain's CDR3 is CASTHSSLAGNTGELFF. In DNA form, the CDR3 reads TGCGCCAGTACCCATAGTTCGCTAGCGGGAAACACCGGGGAGCTGTTTTTT.

The sample holds one count of this clone. In DNA, the CDR3 is TGTGCCTGGAGCGCCGGGACAGGCACAGATACGCAGTATTTT. Translating gives CAWSAGTGTDTQYF. The gene calls are TRBV30 and TRBJ2-3; TRBD1 matches at 7 bases. CDR3 size: 14 residues. Germline CDR1 reads GTSNPN; CDR2 reads SVGIG (reference sequence). Unmatched junction bases numbered 4, after V lost 3 bases and J lost 1 base.

The V call is TRBV27, the J call TRBJ1-5; possibly TRBD1 for D (6 bases). Germline values: CDR1 MNHEY, CDR2 SMNVEV (reference sequence). Trimming pared 5 bases from V and 6 bases from J, leaving 17 bases between. The CDR3 loop spans 15 amino acids. DNA for the CDR3: TGTGCCAGCAGTGGACACGGACAGCCCGGTCAGCCCCAGCATTTT. It specifies CASSGHGQPGQPQHF.

The chain links TRBV5-1 to TRBJ1-1, with D unclear. V dropped 1 base and J dropped 2 bases, with 6 bases sitting between them. The CDR3 runs 13 residues. Per the germline V gene, CDR1 is SGHRS and CDR2 is YFSETQ. CDR3 protein: CASSLYSNTEAFF. The CDR3 nucleotides read TGCGCCAGCAGCTTGTATAGCAACACTGAAGCTTTCTTT.

The chain combines TRBV7-9 with TRBJ2-5; no definite D call. From germline, CDR1 is SEHNR and CDR2 FQNEAQ (reference sequence). Trimming removed 2 bases from V and 2 bases from J, with 6 bases in between. The CDR3 has 13 residues. As DNA, the CDR3 is TGTGCCAGCAGCTTATACTCGCAAGAGACCCAGTACTTC. It encodes CASSLYSQETQYF.

The V call is TRBV5-1, the J call TRBJ1-1; 7 positions match TRBD1. Germline CDR1 and CDR2: SGHRS and YFSETQ. CDR3 size: 16 residues. The V and J ends lost 6 bases and 0 bases, in that order; junction bases with no gene match: 11. This CDR3 is CASNQGQRKMNTEAFF. CDR3 nucleotides: TGCGCCAGCAACCAGGGACAGAGAAAAATGAACACTGAAGCTTTCTTT.

The V call is TRBV7-9, the J call TRBJ2-7; D possibly corresponds to TRBD1 (6 bases). Trimming shortened V by 5 bases and J by 2 bases, and 13 bases separated the two germline ends. Germline assignment: CDR1 SEHNR and CDR2 FQNEAQ (reference sequence). The CDR3 covers 14 residues. CDR3 sequence (DNA): TGTGCCAGCAGCCCCATAGGGGACACCTACGAGCAGTACTTC. Protein: CASSPIGDTYEQYF. The entire variable domain, with the rest obtained from reference TRBV7-9 and TRBJ2-7, is as follows: DTGVSQNPRHKITKRGQNVTFRCDPISEHNRLYWYRQTLGQGPEFLTYFQNEAQLEKSRLLSDRFSAERPKGSFSTLEIQRTEQGDSAMYLCASSPIGDTYEQYFGPGTRLTVT.

Here the CDR3 reads CASSVGGGTFTDTQYF. The CDR3 region has the DNA TGTGCCAGCAGCGTAGGGGGAGGGACTTTCACAGATACGCAGTATTTT. This rearrangement joins TRBV9 to TRBJ2-3; 7 bases map to TRBD2. Looked up from germline, CDR1 is SGDLS and CDR2 is YYNGEE. Unmatched junction bases numbered 6, after V lost 0 bases and J lost 2 bases. This CDR3 is built from 16 residues. The full variable domain, rest sourced from reference TRBV9 and TRBJ2-3, is DSGVTQTPKHLITATGQRVTLRCSPRSGDLSVYWYQQSLDQGLQFLIQYYNGEERAKGNILERFSAQQFPDLHSELNLSSLELGDSALYFCASSVGGGTFTDTQYFGPGTRLTVL.

The chain combines TRBV5-1 with TRBJ2-7; 7 positions match TRBD1. The CDR3 contains 14 residues. J lost 1 base, V lost 4 bases, and 5 bases had no gene match. Germline values: CDR1 SGHRS, CDR2 YFSETQ. As DNA, the CDR3 is TGCGCCAGCAGCGGGACGGGACAGTCCTACGAGCAGTACTTC. It is translated as CASSGTGQSYEQYF.

The CDR3 here is CASSQSTWETEAFF. CDR3 DNA sequence: TGCGCCAGCAGCCAGTCCACGTGGGAGACTGAAGCTTTCTTT. This rearrangement joins TRBV4-1 to TRBJ1-1; D gene ambiguous. Germline lookup yields CDR1 MGHRA and CDR2 YSYEKL. The germline V and J ends were trimmed by 3 bases and 5 bases, with 13 bases remaining between them. There are 14 residues in the CDR3.

This chain links TRBV6-6 with TRBJ2-1, with TRBD2 matching over 10 bases. The V segment lost 6 bases and the J segment 9 bases; nucleotides outside the gene matches: 2. This CDR3 is 12 amino acids long. CDR1 MNHNY and CDR2 SVGAGI come from the germline V gene (reference sequence). CDR3 nucleotide sequence: TGTGCCAGCAGGCGGACTAGCGGTGAGCAGTTCTTC. This gives the protein CASRRTSGEQFF.

The chain has TRBV11-2 and TRBJ2-1; D may be TRBD2 (5 bases). Trimming pared 4 bases from V and 0 bases from J, leaving 19 bases between. The CDR3 is 18 amino acids. The germline V gene encodes CDR1 SGHAT and CDR2 FQNNGV. CDR3: CASSSYRGTTSSYNEQFF. The CDR3 nucleotides read TGTGCCAGCAGCTCGTACCGGGGAACGACAAGCTCCTACAATGAGCAGTTCTTC.

The sample holds one count of this clone. CDR3 loop: CAISPQGVAGYTF. The CDR3 coding sequence is TGTGCCATCAGTCCACAGGGGGTTGCAGGCTACACCTTC. This chain connects TRBV10-3 to TRBJ1-2; TRBD1 aligns across 8 bases. The CDR3 loop spans 13 amino acids. The J segment lost 8 bases and the V segment lost 5 bases, leaving 7 bases of the junction unmatched. CDR1 and CDR2 from the germline V gene are ENHRY and SYGVKD.

The count of this clone is one. The rearrangement links TRBV29-1 to TRBJ2-1; a possible D gene is TRBD2 (6 bases). V was clipped by 4 bases and J by 1 base, with 14 bases between them. The CDR3 extends over 15 amino acids. CDR1 is SQVTM, CDR2 ANQGSEA, per germline. The CDR3 spells CSVVIGTGSYNEQFF. CDR3 sequence (DNA): TGCAGCGTTGTAATCGGGACTGGATCCTACAATGAGCAGTTCTTC.